The 17 T cell receptor beta chains below were found in one sample sequenced in a study of cytotoxic CD8 clonotypes in ibrutinib-treated CLL. The data were produced by immunoSEQ multiplex PCR, yet TCRdb's version contains in-frame clones alone and is incomplete. This sample has about 160,000 clones, with approximately 90% found just once. The material was PBMCs, obtained at disease progression, from a patient treated with ibrutinib. The receptors were gathered from a human donor with chronic lymphocytic leukemia.

This rearrangement joins TRBV2 to TRBJ2-3; TRBD2 aligns across 8 bases. Germline assignment: CDR1 SNHLY and CDR2 FYNNEI. The ends lost 10 bases at V and 5 bases at J; junction bases unmatched: 17. There are 16 residues in the CDR3. CDR3 region: CAIQRGLAGTIDTQYF. CDR3 DNA sequence: TGTGCCATCCAGAGAGGGCTAGCGGGCACTATAGATACGCAGTATTTT.

This chain's CDR3 is CASSEGPNYGYTF. Written as DNA, the CDR3 is TGTGCCAGCAGTGAAGGCCCGAACTATGGCTACACCTTC. This chain links TRBV6-5 with TRBJ1-2; D gene ambiguous. The V and J ends lost 5 bases and 2 bases respectively, with 9 bases between them. Germline V gene sequence: CDR1 MNHEY, CDR2 SVGAGI. The length of the CDR3 is 13 residues.

The chain has TRBV19 and TRBJ1-4, with TRBD1 as a possible D gene (5 bases). V lost 2 bases to trimming and J lost 8 bases, with 12 bases between them. Germline CDR1 LNHDA, CDR2 SQIVND (reference sequence). The CDR3 extends over 14 amino acids. CDR3 DNA sequence: TGTGCCAGTAGTATATCGGGGGTTGGAGAAAAACTGTTTTTT. Protein product: CASSISGVGEKLFF. The entire variable domain, with the rest obtained from reference TRBV19 and TRBJ1-4, is as follows: DGGITQSPKYLFRKEGQNVTLSCEQNLNHDAMYWYRQDPGQGLRLIYYSQIVNDFQKGDIAEGYSVSREKKESFPLTVTSAQKNPTAFYLCASSISGVGEKLFFGSGTQLSVL.

The chain carries TRBV10-1 and TRBJ2-4; 10 bases match TRBD2. Germline CDR1 reads WNHNN; CDR2 reads SYGVQD (reference sequence). V was clipped by 9 bases and J by 7 bases; unmatched bases: 12. This CDR3 contains 15 residues. The CDR3 loop reads CARFSGRIRDNIQYF. DNA of the CDR3: TGCGCCAGGTTTAGCGGGAGGATTAGAGATAACATTCAGTACTTC.

The rearrangement links TRBV2 to TRBJ1-1; D remains ambiguous. Germline lookup yields CDR1 SNHLY and CDR2 FYNNEI. V shed 8 bases and J shed 4 bases, with 20 bases lying between them. The CDR3 loop spans 15 amino acids. DNA for the CDR3: TGTGCCAGCTTCCGCAAAGGAGTTCGTGGCACTGAAGCTTTCTTT. Its translation: CASFRKGVRGTEAFF.

V gene TRBV6-5 combines with J gene TRBJ1-6; tentatively, D is TRBD1 (6 bases). This CDR3 is 14 amino acids long. V dropped 10 bases and J dropped 7 bases, with 17 bases sitting between them. Germline-derived CDR1 and CDR2 are MNHEY and SVGAGI. The CDR3 reads CATQIQGGNSPLHF. DNA of the CDR3: TGTGCCACACAAATACAGGGAGGGAATTCACCCCTCCACTTT.

The V call is TRBV11-2, the J call TRBJ1-4; TRBD1 matches at 9 bases. This CDR3 region has 14 residues. The trim removed 4 bases at V and 4 bases at J, leaving 1 base unmatched. In germline, CDR1 is SGHAT, CDR2 FQNNGV. The CDR3 region has the DNA TGTGCCAGCAGCTGGGACAGGGTTAATGAAAAACTGTTTTTT. It specifies CASSWDRVNEKLFF.

The chain carries TRBV6-5 and TRBJ2-5; D is tentatively TRBD1 or TRBD2 (6 bases each). Germline assignment: CDR1 MNHEY and CDR2 SVGAGI. Trimming left V 4 bases short and J 7 bases short, with 13 bases between. The CDR3 covers 13 residues. The chain's CDR3 is CASSFGGAATQYF. In DNA form, the CDR3 reads TGTGCCAGCAGTTTCGGGGGCGCTGCGACCCAGTACTTC.

The CDR3 protein is CAWSVRGSGYNEQFF. The CDR3 coding sequence is TGTGCCTGGAGTGTACGAGGGAGTGGGTACAATGAGCAGTTCTTC. The rearrangement links TRBV30 to TRBJ2-1, with a tentative D call TRBD2 (5 bases). Trimming removed 0 bases at V and 4 bases at J, with 13 bases between. Germline V gene lookup returns CDR1 GTSNPN and CDR2 SVGIG (reference sequence). This CDR3 has 15 residues.

This chain links TRBV25-1 with TRBJ2-7, with a weak D call TRBD1 (6 bases). CDR3 length: 11 residues. Germline CDR1 MGHDK, CDR2 SYGVNS. Trimming removed 5 bases from V and 8 bases from J, with 10 bases in between. Here the CDR3 DNA reads TGTGCCAGCAGTTATGGACAGAAGCAGTACTTC. This codes for CASSYGQKQYF.

The chain carries TRBV19 and TRBJ1-2; D is unclear. CDR3 length: 15 residues. Trimming took off 7 bases at V and 0 bases at J, with 15 bases between the two ends. Per the germline V gene, CDR1 is LNHDA and CDR2 is SQIVND (reference sequence). CDR3 DNA sequence: TGTGCCAGTATGCACAACCCAACTCCTAACTATGGCTACACCTTC. Amino acid sequence: CASMHNPTPNYGYTF.

The rearrangement uses TRBV11-2 and TRBJ2-3, with 10 bases lining up with TRBD1. Germline V gives CDR1 SGHAT, CDR2 FQNNGV. The CDR3 loop spans 19 amino acids. Trimming at V came to 4 bases and at J to 5 bases, leaving 18 bases not matched to a gene. DNA of the CDR3: TGTGCCAGCAGCTCCCGAGGGCGGGGACAGGGGTTTATTGTAGATACGCAGTATTTT. Amino acids: CASSSRGRGQGFIVDTQYF.

Here the CDR3 DNA reads TGTGCCAGCAGTTACGATGGAGAGCTGTTTTTT. Amino acids: CASSYDGELFF. The chain couples TRBV6-5 to TRBJ2-2, with D unresolved. V lost 2 bases to trimming and J lost 11 bases, with 6 bases between them. The CDR3 is 11 residues long. Germline assignment: CDR1 MNHEY and CDR2 SVGAGI.

This chain uses TRBV19 with TRBJ1-1; D may be TRBD1 (6 bases). Trimming stripped 5 bases from V and 5 bases from J, with 9 bases between. There are 12 residues in the CDR3. Germline lookup yields CDR1 LNHDA and CDR2 SQIVND (reference sequence). The CDR3 spells CASSQGWTEAFF. The CDR3 DNA is TGTGCCAGTAGTCAGGGGTGGACTGAAGCTTTCTTT.

The chain joins TRBV7-7 to TRBJ2-7; a possible D gene is TRBD1 (6 bases). Germline CDR1 reads SSHAT; CDR2 reads FNYEAQ (reference sequence). This CDR3 spans 14 amino acids. V shed 2 bases and J shed 3 bases, with 11 bases lying between them. For the CDR3, the DNA is TGTGCCAGCAGCTTAACGGGACACCACTACGAGCAGTACTTC. Translated, it gives CASSLTGHHYEQYF.

This chain connects TRBV7-2 to TRBJ1-2, with unresolved D. The V gene lost 1 base and the J gene lost 8 bases, with 17 bases spanning the gap. The CDR3 consists of 15 residues. The V gene's germline CDR1 is SGHTA and CDR2 FQGNSA. In DNA, the CDR3 is TGTGCCAGCAGCTTAGTCTCCACGTCCCCAGACGGCTACACCTTC. The encoded protein is CASSLVSTSPDGYTF.

The chain carries TRBV2 and TRBJ2-5; TRBD1 matches at 10 bases. CDR1 is SNHLY, CDR2 FYNNEI, per germline. The trim removed 4 bases at V and 4 bases at J, leaving 3 bases unmatched. This CDR3 region has 14 residues. The CDR3 DNA sequence: TGTGCCAGCAGTGTCGGACAGGGGGGAGAGACCCAGTACTTC. This encodes CASSVGQGGETQYF.